This T cell receptor beta chain was captured in a study of OX40 agonist ivuxolimab in advanced cancers. The CDR3 contains 16 residues. Germline trimming cut 0 bases from V and 5 bases from J; bases unmatched to any gene: 11. CDR1 and CDR2 (germline): SGHDT, YYEEEE. At baseline, cycle 4 day 1, and cycle 7 day 1, blood was sampled. The repertoire was sequenced with immunoSEQ multiplex PCR; TCRdb's copy has only in-frame clones and lacks some. The sample holds about 110,000 clones, less than 95% seen once. The starting material was CD4+ or CD8+ T cells sorted from blood, obtained in a trial of the OX40 agonist ivuxolimab. The TCR sequence derives from an adult with an advanced solid tumor such as melanoma, head and neck, liver or kidney cancer. This chain uses TRBV5-6 with TRBJ2-7; TRBD2 matches 7 bases. The CDR3 is CASSLGGGGGNNEQYF. CDR3 nucleotide sequence: TGTGCCAGCAGCTTGGGAGGCGGCGGGGGTAACAACGAGCAGTACTTC. Combining the CDR3 with reference TRBV5-6 and TRBJ2-7 gives the whole variable domain DAGVTQSPTHLIKTRGQQVTLRCSPKSGHDTVSWYQQALGQGPQFIFQYYEEEERQRGNFPDRFSGHQFPNYSSELNVNALLLGDSALYLCASSLGGGGGNNEQYFGPGTRLTVT.